These 14 T cell receptor beta chains were all obtained from the same sample, sequenced in a study of T-cell memory formation after mild COVID-19. TCRdb reprocessed the 5' RACE reads via MiXCR and lists one record per CDR3 protein. The sample records 400,000 to 500,000 distinct CDR3 sequences, 20% being singletons. The sequenced sample consisted of PBMCs or a T cell subset sorted from them (not recorded which). These receptors were collected from an adult woman who had mild COVID-19 (a few samples of this study predate the infection). Cell type and time point are not known.

The chain has TRBV6-5 and TRBJ1-4; TRBD1 matches 9 bases. The germline CDR1 and CDR2 sequences are MNHEY and SVGAGI. This CDR3 region has 15 residues. With 5 bases clipped from V and 7 bases from J, the junction kept 8 bases outside the gene matches. CDR3 sequence: CASSRGDRAGEKLFF. DNA of the CDR3: TGTGCCAGCAGTCGAGGGGACAGGGCGGGTGAAAAACTGTTTTTT.

A few counts support this clonotype. The V call is TRBV7-2, the J call TRBJ1-3; tentatively, D is TRBD1 (5 bases). Germline CDR1 and CDR2: SGHTA and FQGNSA. Trimming stripped 4 bases from V and 4 bases from J, with 5 bases between. The CDR3 consists of 12 residues. The CDR3 spells CASSYRGNTIYF. The CDR3, as DNA: TGTGCCAGCAGCTACAGGGGAAACACCATATATTTT.

In this sample, this clonotype turned up a few times. V usage is TRBV29-1 and J usage is TRBJ2-1; 9 bases agree with TRBD1. CDR1 is SQVTM and CDR2 is ANQGSEA in the germline V gene. This CDR3 comprises 15 residues. V trimming: 2 bases; J trimming: 9 bases; junction bases outside the gene matches: 11. As DNA, the CDR3 is TGCAGCGTTGAAAGGGGACAGGGTGTATTGGGTGAGCAGTTCTTC. Amino acids: CSVERGQGVLGEQFF.

V gene TRBV5-8 combines with J gene TRBJ2-7; the match to TRBD1 covers 9 bases. Germline V gives CDR1 SGHTS, CDR2 YDEGEE. V lost 1 base to trimming and J lost 7 bases; unmatched junction nucleotides: 3. The CDR3 loop spans 13 amino acids. The CDR3, as DNA: TGTGCCAGCAGCTTGCCGGACAGGGGAGAGCAGTACTTC. Protein: CASSLPDRGEQYF.

This chain links TRBV19 with TRBJ2-1; 9 bases fit TRBD2. V was pared by 5 bases and J by 0 bases, with 5 bases of the junction left unmatched. Per the germline V gene, CDR1 is LNHDA and CDR2 is SQIVND (reference sequence). The CDR3 contains 16 residues. The CDR3 nucleotides read TGTGCCAGTAGTCGCCAGACTAGCGGCTCCTACAATGAGCAGTTCTTC. Protein sequence: CASSRQTSGSYNEQFF.

V and J are TRBV7-8 and TRBJ1-2; 9 nucleotides agree with TRBD1. CDR3 size: 16 residues. V shed 5 bases and J 6 bases; nucleotides not matched to a gene: 13. Germline V CDR1 and CDR2: SGHVS, FQNEAQ. Here the CDR3 reads CASSRWTGDPSDGYTF. CDR3 bases: TGTGCCAGCAGCCGGTGGACAGGGGACCCCTCCGATGGCTACACCTTC. Full variable domain (remainder filled in from reference TRBV7-8 and TRBJ1-2): GAGVSQSPRYKVAKRGQDVALRCDPISGHVSLFWYQQALGQGPEFLTYFQNEAQLDKSGLPSDRFFAERPEGSVSTLKIQRTQQEDSAVYLCASSRWTGDPSDGYTFGSGTRLTVV.

The sample holds a few counts of this clonotype. This rearrangement joins TRBV27 to TRBJ1-5; 8 nucleotides line up with TRBD1. The length of the CDR3 is 16 residues. Per germline, CDR1 MNHEY and CDR2 SMNVEV (reference sequence). V lost 5 bases and J lost 4; bases outside the gene matches: 10. DNA of the CDR3: TGTGCCAGCAGTACCAGAACCGGGACAGGTAATCAGCCCCAGCATTTT. This sequence encodes CASSTRTGTGNQPQHF.

This sequence joins TRBV4-1 and TRBJ1-1; possible D gene TRBD1, 6 bases. The V gene's germline CDR1 is MGHRA and CDR2 YSYEKL. The V end was cut by 6 bases, the J end by 4 bases, with 24 bases between. The CDR3 is made up of 17 amino acids. This CDR3 reads CASRIDRRISPPTEAFF. CDR3 in DNA: TGCGCCAGCAGGATAGACAGGAGAATCAGCCCACCCACTGAAGCTTTCTTT.

The CDR3 region has the DNA TGTGCCAGCAGCCCGAAACCCGGTACGATGGAGCAGTACTTC. Residues: CASSPKPGTMEQYF. The chain recombines TRBV13 with TRBJ2-7; D gene ambiguous. This CDR3 is built from 14 residues. V shed 5 bases and J shed 7 bases, with 18 bases lying between them. Germline V CDR1 and CDR2: PRHDT, FYEKMQ (reference sequence).

The chain combines TRBV19 with TRBJ2-1, with D perhaps TRBD2 (5 bases). The CDR3 length is 13 residues. With 4 bases removed from V and 7 bases from J, the gap between germline ends came to 11 bases. Germline V gives CDR1 LNHDA, CDR2 SQIVND (reference sequence). CDR3 amino acids: CASSNIPGNEQFF. The DNA for the CDR3 is TGTGCCAGTAGTAACATCCCGGGGAATGAGCAGTTCTTC.

This clonotype was counted between two and nine times. The gene calls are TRBV9 and TRBJ2-3; maybe TRBD1 (5 bases). The V end was cut by 2 bases, the J end by 2 bases, with 12 bases between. The CDR3 consists of 15 residues. Germline values: CDR1 SGDLS, CDR2 YYNGEE. The CDR3 sequence is CASSVRGAYTDTQYF. CDR3 DNA: TGTGCCAGCAGCGTCCGTGGGGCCTACACAGATACGCAGTATTTT.

The V gene is TRBV7-2, the J gene TRBJ2-1, with 8 nucleotides matching TRBD1. Germline CDR1 is SGHTA and CDR2 is FQGNSA. J lost 6 bases, V lost 1 base, and 17 bases had no gene match. This CDR3 contains 19 residues. In DNA form, the CDR3 reads TGTGCCAGCAGCTTAGGGAGTAGGGCCAGGACAGGGATGCGCAATGAGCAGTTCTTC. The encoded protein is CASSLGSRARTGMRNEQFF.

This clonotype was counted between two and nine times. The chain is built from TRBV19 and TRBJ2-7, with D possibly being TRBD2 (7 bases). Trimming removed 3 bases from V and 4 bases from J, with 16 bases in between. Germline V gives CDR1 LNHDA, CDR2 SQIVND (reference sequence). The CDR3 is made up of 15 amino acids. CDR3: CASSIFSGGGYEQYF. CDR3 DNA: TGTGCCAGTAGTATCTTCTCGGGGGGCGGGTACGAGCAGTACTTC.

The rearrangement links TRBV4-2 to TRBJ2-7; D is unclear. This CDR3 is built from 14 residues. V lost 3 bases and J 2 bases, leaving 11 bases between the germline ends. Germline lookup yields CDR1 LGHNA and CDR2 YNFKEQ. CDR3 sequence: CASSQDILAYEQYF. The CDR3 bases are TGTGCCAGCAGCCAGGATATACTGGCCTACGAGCAGTACTTC.